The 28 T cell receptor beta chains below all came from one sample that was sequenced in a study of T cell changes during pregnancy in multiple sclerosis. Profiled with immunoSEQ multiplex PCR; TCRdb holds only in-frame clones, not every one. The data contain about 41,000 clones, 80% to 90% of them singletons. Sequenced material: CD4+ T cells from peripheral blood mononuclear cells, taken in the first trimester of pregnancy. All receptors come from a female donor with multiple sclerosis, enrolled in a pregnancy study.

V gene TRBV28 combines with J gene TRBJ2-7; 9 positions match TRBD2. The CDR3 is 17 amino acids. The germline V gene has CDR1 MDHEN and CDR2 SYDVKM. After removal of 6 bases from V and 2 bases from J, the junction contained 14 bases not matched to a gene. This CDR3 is CASSRSGREGLAYEQYF. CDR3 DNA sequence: TGTGCCAGCAGCCGAAGCGGGCGGGAGGGCCTCGCCTACGAGCAGTACTTC.

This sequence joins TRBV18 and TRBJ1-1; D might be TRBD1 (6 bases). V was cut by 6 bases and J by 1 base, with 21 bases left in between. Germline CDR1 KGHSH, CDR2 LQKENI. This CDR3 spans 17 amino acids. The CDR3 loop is CASSLLKGEGSNTEAFF. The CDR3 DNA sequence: TGTGCCAGCTCCCTTTTAAAGGGGGAGGGTTCGAACACTGAAGCTTTCTTT.

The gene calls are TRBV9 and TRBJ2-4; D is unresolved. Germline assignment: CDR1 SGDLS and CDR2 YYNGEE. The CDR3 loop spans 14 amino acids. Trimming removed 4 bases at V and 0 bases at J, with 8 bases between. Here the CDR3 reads CASSPRLAKNIQYF. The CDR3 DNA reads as TGTGCCAGCAGCCCTAGACTAGCCAAAAACATTCAGTACTTC.

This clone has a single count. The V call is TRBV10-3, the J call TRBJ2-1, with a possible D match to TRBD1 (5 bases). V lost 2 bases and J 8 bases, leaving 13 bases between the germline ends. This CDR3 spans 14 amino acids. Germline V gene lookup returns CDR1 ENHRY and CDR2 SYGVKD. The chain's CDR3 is CAISEPSRVDEQFF. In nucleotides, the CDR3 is TGTGCCATCAGTGAGCCGAGCAGGGTCGATGAGCAGTTCTTC.

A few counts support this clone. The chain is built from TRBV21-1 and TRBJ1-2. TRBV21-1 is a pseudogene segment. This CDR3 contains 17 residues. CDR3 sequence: CASSPRRRGRKNYGYTF. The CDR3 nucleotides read TGTGCCAGCAGCCCAAGGAGGAGAGGCCGAAAGAACTATGGCTACACCTTC.

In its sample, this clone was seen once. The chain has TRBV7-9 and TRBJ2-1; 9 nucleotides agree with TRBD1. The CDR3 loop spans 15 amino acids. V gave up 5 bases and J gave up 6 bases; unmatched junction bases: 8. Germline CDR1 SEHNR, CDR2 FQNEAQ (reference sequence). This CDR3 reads CASSPTGGDFNEQFF. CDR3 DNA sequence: TGTGCCAGCAGCCCAACAGGGGGCGACTTCAATGAGCAGTTCTTC.

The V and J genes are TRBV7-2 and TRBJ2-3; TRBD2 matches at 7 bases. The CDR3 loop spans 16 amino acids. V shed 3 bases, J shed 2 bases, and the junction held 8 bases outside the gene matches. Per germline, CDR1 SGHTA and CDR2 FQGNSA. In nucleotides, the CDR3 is TGTGCCAGCAGCTTCGGGAGGACTCAACTCACAGATACGCAGTATTTT. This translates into CASSFGRTQLTDTQYF.

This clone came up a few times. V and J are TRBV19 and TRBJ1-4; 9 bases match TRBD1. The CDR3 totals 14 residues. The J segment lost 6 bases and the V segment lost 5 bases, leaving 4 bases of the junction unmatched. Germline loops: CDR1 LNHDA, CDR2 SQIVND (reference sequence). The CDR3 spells CASSVRTGDEKLFF. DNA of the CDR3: TGTGCCAGTAGTGTGAGGACAGGGGATGAAAAACTGTTTTTT.

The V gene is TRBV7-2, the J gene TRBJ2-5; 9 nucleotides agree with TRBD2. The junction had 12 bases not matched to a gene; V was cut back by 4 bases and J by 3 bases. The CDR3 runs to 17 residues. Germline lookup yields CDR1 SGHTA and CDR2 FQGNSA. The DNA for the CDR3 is TGTGCCAGCAGCTCGACTTCACTAGCGGGTTGGGAAGAGACCCAGTACTTC. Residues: CASSSTSLAGWEETQYF.

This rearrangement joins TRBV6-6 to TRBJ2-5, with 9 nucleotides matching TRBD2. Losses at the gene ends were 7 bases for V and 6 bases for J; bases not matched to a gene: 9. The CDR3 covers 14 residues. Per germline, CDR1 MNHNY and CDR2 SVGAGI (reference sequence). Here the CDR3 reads CASTKAGGEKTQYF. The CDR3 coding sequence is TGTGCCAGCACTAAAGCGGGAGGAGAGAAGACCCAGTACTTC.

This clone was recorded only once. The DNA for the CDR3 is TGTGCCAGCTCACCACCGGGGGGAGGGTGGTACAATGAGCAGTTCTTC. Translation gives CASSPPGGGWYNEQFF. This chain connects TRBV18 to TRBJ2-1, with TRBD2 matching 7 bases. In germline, CDR1 is KGHSH, CDR2 LQKENI. This CDR3 has 16 amino acids. V was pared by 0 bases and J by 4 bases, with 6 bases of the junction left unmatched.

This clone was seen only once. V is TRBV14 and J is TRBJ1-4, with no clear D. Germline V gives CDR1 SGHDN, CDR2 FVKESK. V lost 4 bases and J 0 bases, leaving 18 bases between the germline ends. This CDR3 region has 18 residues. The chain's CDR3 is CASSPSRFSLATNEKLFF. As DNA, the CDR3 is TGTGCCAGCAGCCCCTCCCGTTTCAGTCTCGCAACTAATGAAAAACTGTTTTTT.

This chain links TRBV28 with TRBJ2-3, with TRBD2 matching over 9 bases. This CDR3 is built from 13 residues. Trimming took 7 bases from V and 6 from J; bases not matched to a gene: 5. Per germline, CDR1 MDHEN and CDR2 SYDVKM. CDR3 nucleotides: TGTGCCAGCACGGCGGGAGGGACTGATACGCAGTATTTT. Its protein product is CASTAGGTDTQYF.

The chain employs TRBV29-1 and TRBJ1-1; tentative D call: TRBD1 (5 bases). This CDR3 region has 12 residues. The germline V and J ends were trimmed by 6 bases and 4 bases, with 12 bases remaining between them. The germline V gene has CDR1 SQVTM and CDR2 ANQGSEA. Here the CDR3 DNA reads TGCAGCGTCGCCGGGGGGGTCACTGAAGCTTTCTTT. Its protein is CSVAGGVTEAFF.

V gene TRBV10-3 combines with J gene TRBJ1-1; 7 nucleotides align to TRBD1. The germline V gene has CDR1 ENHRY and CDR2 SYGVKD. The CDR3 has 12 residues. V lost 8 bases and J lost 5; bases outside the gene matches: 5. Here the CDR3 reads CAIGTQGTEAFF. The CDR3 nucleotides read TGTGCCATCGGAACACAGGGGACTGAAGCTTTCTTT.

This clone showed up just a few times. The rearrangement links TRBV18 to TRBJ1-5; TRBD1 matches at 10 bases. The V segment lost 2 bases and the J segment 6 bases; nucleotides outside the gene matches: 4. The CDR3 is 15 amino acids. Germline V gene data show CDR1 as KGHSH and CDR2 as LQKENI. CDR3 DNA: TGTGCCAGCTCACCATGGGACAGGGGAAGTCAGCCCCAGCATTTT. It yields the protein CASSPWDRGSQPQHF.

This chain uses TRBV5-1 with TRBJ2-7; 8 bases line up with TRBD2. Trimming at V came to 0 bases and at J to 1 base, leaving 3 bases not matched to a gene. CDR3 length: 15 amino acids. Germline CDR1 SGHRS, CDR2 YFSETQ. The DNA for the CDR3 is TGCGCCAGCAGCTTGGCCGGGGGGGGTTCCTACGAGCAGTACTTC. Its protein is CASSLAGGGSYEQYF.

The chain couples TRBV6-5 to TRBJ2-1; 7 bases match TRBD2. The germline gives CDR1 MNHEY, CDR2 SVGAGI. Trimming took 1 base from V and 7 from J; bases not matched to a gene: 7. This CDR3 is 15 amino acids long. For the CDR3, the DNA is TGTGCCAGCAGTTACTGGGCTAGCGGTGTGAATGAGCAGTTCTTC. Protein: CASSYWASGVNEQFF.

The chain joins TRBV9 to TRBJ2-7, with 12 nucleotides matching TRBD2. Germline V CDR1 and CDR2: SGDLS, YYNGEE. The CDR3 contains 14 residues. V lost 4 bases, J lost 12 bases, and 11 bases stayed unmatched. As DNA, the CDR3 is TGTGCCAGCAGCCGGACTAGCGGGGTCGCCAAGCTGTACTTC. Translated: CASSRTSGVAKLYF.

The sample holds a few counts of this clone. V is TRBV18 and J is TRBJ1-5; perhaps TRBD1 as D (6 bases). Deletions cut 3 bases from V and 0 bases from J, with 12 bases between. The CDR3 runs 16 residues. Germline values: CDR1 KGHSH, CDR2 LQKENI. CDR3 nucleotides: TGTGCCAGCTCACCCACCGGGACAAATAGCAATCAGCCCCAGCATTTT. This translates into CASSPTGTNSNQPQHF. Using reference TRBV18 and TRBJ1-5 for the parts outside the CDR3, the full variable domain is NAGVMQNPRHLVRRRGQEARLRCSPMKGHSHVYWYRQLPEEGLKFMVYLQKENIIDESGMPKERFSAEFPKEGPSILRIQQVVRGDSAAYFCASSPTGTNSNQPQHFGDGTRLSIL.

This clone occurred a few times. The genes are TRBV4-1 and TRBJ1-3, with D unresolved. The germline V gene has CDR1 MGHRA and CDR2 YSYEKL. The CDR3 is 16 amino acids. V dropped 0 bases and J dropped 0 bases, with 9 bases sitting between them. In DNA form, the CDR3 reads TGCGCCAGCAGCCAAGAGGCCGCAGACTCTGGAAACACCATATATTTT. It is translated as CASSQEAADSGNTIYF.

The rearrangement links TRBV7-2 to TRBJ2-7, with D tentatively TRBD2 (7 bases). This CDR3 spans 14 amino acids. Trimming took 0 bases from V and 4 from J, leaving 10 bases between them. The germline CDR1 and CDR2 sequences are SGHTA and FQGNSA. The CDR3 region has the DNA TGTGCCAGCAGCTTAGCGGGGGGGACATACGAGCAGTACTTC. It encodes CASSLAGGTYEQYF.

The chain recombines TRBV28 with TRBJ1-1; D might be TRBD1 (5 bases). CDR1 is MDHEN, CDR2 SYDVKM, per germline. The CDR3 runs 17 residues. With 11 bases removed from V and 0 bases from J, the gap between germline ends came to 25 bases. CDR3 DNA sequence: TGTGCCGCGACTGCTCCCTCCAGGGTTCTACTGAACACTGAAGCTTTCTTT. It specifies CAATAPSRVLLNTEAFF.

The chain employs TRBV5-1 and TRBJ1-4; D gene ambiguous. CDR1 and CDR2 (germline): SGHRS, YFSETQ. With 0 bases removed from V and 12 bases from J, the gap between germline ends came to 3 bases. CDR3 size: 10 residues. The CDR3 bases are TGCGCCAGCAGCTTGGGAGAACTGTTTTTT. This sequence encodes CASSLGELFF.

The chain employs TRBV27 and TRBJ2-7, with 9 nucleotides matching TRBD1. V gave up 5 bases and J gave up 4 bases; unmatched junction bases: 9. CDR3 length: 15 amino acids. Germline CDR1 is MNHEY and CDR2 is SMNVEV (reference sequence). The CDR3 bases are TGTGCCAGCAGTATCACCGGGACAGGGACATACGAGCAGTACTTC. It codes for CASSITGTGTYEQYF.

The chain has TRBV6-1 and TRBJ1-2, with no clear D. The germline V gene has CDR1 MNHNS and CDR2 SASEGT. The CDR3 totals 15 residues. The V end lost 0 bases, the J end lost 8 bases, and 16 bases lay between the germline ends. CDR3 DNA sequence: TGTGCCAGCAGTGAAGCATTGGCGGGGAGAGGCGGCTACACCTTC. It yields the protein CASSEALAGRGGYTF.

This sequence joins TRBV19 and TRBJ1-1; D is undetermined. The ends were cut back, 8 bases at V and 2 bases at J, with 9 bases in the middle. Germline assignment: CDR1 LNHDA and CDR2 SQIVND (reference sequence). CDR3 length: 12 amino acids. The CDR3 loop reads CASRNSNTEAFF. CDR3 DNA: TGTGCCAGTCGAAACAGCAACACTGAAGCTTTCTTT.

CDR3 protein: CASSSGGKQFF. CDR3 sequence (DNA): TGTGCCAGCAGTTCAGGGGGTAAGCAGTTCTTC. The genes are TRBV28 and TRBJ2-1; the match to TRBD1 covers 7 bases. CDR1 is MDHEN, CDR2 SYDVKM, per germline. Losses at the gene ends were 4 bases for V and 11 bases for J; bases not matched to a gene: 2. The CDR3 is 11 amino acids.